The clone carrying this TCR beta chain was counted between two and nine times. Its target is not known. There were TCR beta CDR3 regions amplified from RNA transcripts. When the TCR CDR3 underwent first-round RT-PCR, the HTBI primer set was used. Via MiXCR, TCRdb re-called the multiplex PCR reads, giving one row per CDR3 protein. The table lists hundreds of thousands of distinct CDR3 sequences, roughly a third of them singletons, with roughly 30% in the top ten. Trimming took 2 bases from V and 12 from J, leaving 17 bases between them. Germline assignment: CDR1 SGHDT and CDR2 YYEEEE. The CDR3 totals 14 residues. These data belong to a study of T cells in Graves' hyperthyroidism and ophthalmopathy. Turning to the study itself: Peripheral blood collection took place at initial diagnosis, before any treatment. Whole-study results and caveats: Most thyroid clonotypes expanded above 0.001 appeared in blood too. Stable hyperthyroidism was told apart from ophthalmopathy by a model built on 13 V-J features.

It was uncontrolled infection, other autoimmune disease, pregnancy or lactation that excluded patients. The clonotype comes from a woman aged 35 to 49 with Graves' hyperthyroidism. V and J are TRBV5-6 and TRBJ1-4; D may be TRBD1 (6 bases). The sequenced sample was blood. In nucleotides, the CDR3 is TGTGCCAGCAGCTTCCGGGACATTCAAAGGGAACTGTTTTTT. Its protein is CASSFRDIQRELFF.